These 14 T cell receptor beta chains came from one sample sequenced in a study of prognosis after radiotherapy for stage I lung cancer (dated by TCRdb to the early 2020s). The sequencing machine was an Illumina HiSeq 3000. The TCR beta CDR3 region was amplified from genomic DNA by two rounds of multiplex PCR. In the first PCR round, primers specific to each TRBV and TRBJ gene were used, and the primer sequences were filed in Chinese patent CN105087789A. TCRdb handled the public reads itself, with Q25 trimming in fastp and clone calling in MiXCR, and kept productive beta chains. Rows are combined by CDR3 protein, so each entry shows the most common genes and DNA. A total of around 28,000 distinct CDR3 sequences appear in this sample, around 48% of them only once. The ten top clones hold more than 15% of the sample. The material was PBMCs, obtained before or after stereotactic body radiation therapy (not recorded which). These receptors came from a donor over 45 with non-small cell lung cancer.

This clonotype was detected a few times. It is likely a read error: a sequence one base away is far more abundant. V gene TRBV6-1 combines with J gene TRBJ1-1; a possible D gene is TRBD1 (6 bases). Germline V lookup: CDR1 MNHNS, CDR2 SASEGT. Deletions cut 5 bases from V and 0 bases from J, with 10 bases between. This CDR3 is built from 14 residues. The CDR3 DNA sequence: TGTGCCAGCAGTCCAGGGGTGGTGAACACTGAAGCTTTCTTT. This encodes CASSPGVVNTEAFF.

This clonotype was recorded at least ten times. This rearrangement joins TRBV6-2 or TRBV6-3 to TRBJ2-7; the match to TRBD1 covers 8 bases. V lost 5 bases to trimming and J lost 4 bases; unmatched junction nucleotides: 16. Germline lookup yields CDR1 MNHEY and CDR2 SVGEGT. The CDR3 extends over 17 amino acids. DNA for the CDR3: TGTGCCAGCAGTACTACCCGATCCGGGACAGGTCGTTACGAGCAGTACTTC. Translation gives CASSTTRSGTGRYEQYF.

This clonotype was seen ten or more times. CDR3 DNA: TGTGCCAGCAGCTCTACCACTAGCTCTAGGGGGAGGGTCCATCCCAACGAGCAGTACTTC. Its translation: CASSSTTSSRGRVHPNEQYF. This chain connects TRBV7-9 to TRBJ2-7; possible D gene TRBD2, 7 bases. The ends were cut back, 4 bases at V and 5 bases at J, with 33 bases in the middle. CDR3 size: 20 residues. Germline V gene data show CDR1 as SEHNR and CDR2 as FQNEAQ (reference sequence).

Sample share makes this clonotype medium-sized (0.01 to 0.1%). The chain links TRBV19 to TRBJ2-3, with D perhaps matching TRBD2 (6 bases). The V gene's germline CDR1 is LNHDA and CDR2 SQIVND (reference sequence). Trimming took off 8 bases at V and 7 bases at J, with 16 bases between the two ends. CDR3 length: 13 residues. CDR3 residues: CASLRDGGNTQYF. In DNA, the CDR3 is TGTGCCAGTCTCCGGGACGGGGGAAATACGCAGTATTTT. The complete variable domain, with remaining parts taken from reference TRBV19 and TRBJ2-3, reads DGGITQSPKYLFRKEGQNVTLSCEQNLNHDAMYWYRQDPGQGLRLIYYSQIVNDFQKGDIAEGYSVSREKKESFPLTVTSAQKNPTAFYLCASLRDGGNTQYFGPGTRLTVL.

V and J are TRBV12-3 or TRBV12-4 and TRBJ1-5, with D possibly TRBD1 on 6 matching bases. V lost 5 bases to trimming and J lost 4 bases, with 15 bases between them. The CDR3 loop spans 15 amino acids. The CDR3 DNA reads TGTGCCAGCAGTACCGGACAGTATAGGAATCAGCCCCAGCATTTT. Protein sequence: CASSTGQYRNQPQHF.

This clonotype is judged medium-sized (0.01 to 0.1%). The genes are TRBV6-1 and TRBJ1-6; D is undetermined. The CDR3 runs to 14 residues. With 7 bases removed from V and 1 base from J, the gap between germline ends came to 8 bases. Germline V gene lookup returns CDR1 MNHNS and CDR2 SASEGT. The CDR3 coding sequence is TGTGCCAGCACAATGGGGTCCTATAATTCACCCCTCCACTTT. Translating it yields CASTMGSYNSPLHF.

This chain joins TRBV6-2 or TRBV6-3 and TRBJ2-6; D remains ambiguous. Between the trimmed V and J ends, which lost 8 bases and 0 bases, there was a span of 20 bases. CDR1 is MNHEY and CDR2 is SVGEGT in the germline V gene. The CDR3 sequence is 18 residues long. The CDR3 DNA sequence: TGTGCCAGCGGTGAATTTTCAAGTATCCTCTCTGGGGCCAACGTCCTGACTTTC. Its translation: CASGEFSSILSGANVLTF.

With respect to this clonotype: At one end the junction does not follow the germline gene, possibly because of a read error. The genes are TRBV7-3 and TRBJ2-2; a weak D match, TRBD2 (5 bases). This CDR3 spans 11 amino acids. Looked up from germline, CDR1 is SGHTA and CDR2 is FQGTGA. CDR3 residues: CASSLGGEPFF. For the CDR3, the DNA is TGTGCCAGCAGCTTAGGTGGGGAGCCGTTTTTT.

This clonotype was seen repeatedly, ten times or more. This chain links TRBV18 with TRBJ2-7; D gene uncertain. The germline V gene has CDR1 KGHSH and CDR2 LQKENI. The V end was cut by 2 bases, the J end by 0 bases, with 5 bases between. The CDR3 loop spans 13 amino acids. As DNA, the CDR3 is TGTGCCAGCTCACCAAACAGCTCCTACGAGCAGTACTTC. It specifies CASSPNSSYEQYF.

In this sample, this clonotype is medium-sized (0.01 to 0.1%). J is TRBJ1-1 and V is TRBV2; TRBD1 might be the D (5 bases). The CDR3 extends over 14 amino acids. The germline V gene encodes CDR1 SNHLY and CDR2 FYNNEI. Trimming cost V 8 bases and J 1 base, with 14 bases left between them. CDR3 nucleotide sequence: TGTGCCAGCCGCCGAGGGACTGCGAACACTGAAGCTTTCTTT. It translates to CASRRGTANTEAFF.

Ten or more counts support this clonotype. The chain couples TRBV6-4 to TRBJ1-5; D uncertain. Germline CDR1 is MRHNA and CDR2 is SNTAGT. The CDR3 covers 17 residues. Trimming removed 3 bases from V and 2 bases from J, with 17 bases in between. This CDR3 reads CASSDSGRRSGNQPQHF. The CDR3 DNA sequence: TGTGCCAGCAGTGATAGCGGGAGGAGAAGTGGCAATCAGCCCCAGCATTTT.

This clonotype counts as medium-sized. The chain combines TRBV11-2 with TRBJ2-1; 9 bases align to TRBD2. With 5 bases clipped from V and 9 bases from J, the junction kept 11 bases outside the gene matches. The germline gives CDR1 SGHAT, CDR2 FQNNGV. CDR3 length: 15 amino acids. The CDR3 is CASSPSGSGSREQFF. CDR3 in DNA: TGTGCCAGCAGCCCCTCGGGTAGCGGGAGTCGTGAGCAGTTCTTC. The full variable domain, rest sourced from reference TRBV11-2 and TRBJ2-1, is EAGVAQSPRYKIIEKRQSVAFWCNPISGHATLYWYQQILGQGPKLLIQFQNNGVVDDSQLPKDRFSAERLKGVDSTLKIQPAKLEDSAVYLCASSPSGSGSREQFFGPGTRLTVL.

The chain is built from TRBV5-1 and TRBJ1-6, with D unresolved. Trimming removed 0 bases at V and 10 bases at J, with 14 bases between. This CDR3 contains 15 residues. CDR1 and CDR2 (germline): SGHRS, YFSETQ. The CDR3 sequence is CASSLGSVWGSPLHF. In DNA, the CDR3 is TGCGCCAGCAGCTTGGGCAGTGTGTGGGGATCACCCCTCCACTTT.

With regard to this clonotype: Given a far larger clone just one base away, this is likely a sequencing read error. This rearrangement joins TRBV6-1 to TRBJ2-5; the match to TRBD1 covers 8 bases. Trimming removed 3 bases from V and 3 bases from J; junction bases left unmatched: 9. This CDR3 comprises 16 residues. The germline gives CDR1 MNHNS, CDR2 SASEGT. CDR3 in amino acids: CASSEKSWTGKETQYF. In nucleotides, the CDR3 is TGTGCCAGCAGTGAGAAGTCGTGGACAGGGAAAGAGACCCAGTACTTC.